The rows below give T cell receptor beta chains drawn from one sample of a study of cytomegalovirus exposure and HLA in healthy donors. Repertoires were generated with immunoSEQ multiplex PCR, while TCRdb's copy carries only in-frame clones and drops some. The sample contains around 110,000 clones, about 79% of which appear only once. The sample comprised PBMCs. Receptors were obtained from a man younger than 40 in good health and CMV-seropositive. Both conserved end residues are part of each CDR3. The D gene is left open where the match is weak. Expanded clones get a size class; other rows say once, few or many, or leave the size out.

cdr3_nt cdr3_aa v_call clone_size d_call j_call
TGTGCCAGCAGCCCACTAGCGGGAGGGCCCTCCTACAATGAGCAGTTCTTC CASSPLAGGPSYNEQFF TRBV28 - TRBD2 TRBJ2-1
TGTGCCAGCAGTTACGACAGGATGACTGAAGCTTTCTTT CASSYDRMTEAFF TRBV5-8 few - TRBJ1-1
TGTGCCAGCCAGGAAAGGGGGACAATAGGAGCCGGGGAGCTGTTTTTT CASQERGTIGAGELFF TRBV21-1 once - TRBJ2-2
TGTTCCAGCAGCGACGGGGGTTATGGCTACACCTTC CSSSDGGYGYTF TRBV7-9 - - TRBJ1-2
TGTGCCAGCAGGGCCCCCTTGGCAGGGATCTACGAGCAGTACTTC CASRAPLAGIYEQYF TRBV27 - - TRBJ2-7
TGTGCCAGCAGTTTATCCAGGGGTTACTATGGCTACACCTTC CASSLSRGYYGYTF TRBV28 - - TRBJ1-2
TGTGCCAGCAGCTGGGCGATTGGGCAGGGGCCCAAAAACATTCAGTACTTC CASSWAIGQGPKNIQYF TRBV11-1 - - TRBJ2-4
TGTGCCAGCAGTTACTCGCGGCGGTTGAGCACTGAAGCTTTCTTT CASSYSRRLSTEAFF TRBV6-5 - - TRBJ1-1
TGCGCCAGCAGCTTGTCTAGCACAGCCTACGAGCAGTACTTC CASSLSSTAYEQYF TRBV5-1 - - TRBJ2-7
TGTGCCAGCTCACCCTCAGCCCCCAGGGGTCGGAGCGAGCAGTTCTTC CASSPSAPRGRSEQFF TRBV18 - - TRBJ2-1
TGTGCCAGCAGCCCCGTGGGGCGATACTATGGCTACACCTTC CASSPVGRYYGYTF TRBV6-5 few - TRBJ1-2
TGCGCCAGCAGCTCGATGGTTAGCAATGAGCAGTTCTTC CASSSMVSNEQFF TRBV5-1 few - TRBJ2-1
TGTGCCAGCAGCGCGGACAGGGGGCCGTTGAGGAACACCATATATTTT CASSADRGPLRNTIYF TRBV7-6 - TRBD1 TRBJ1-3
TGTTCCAGCAGCTCTGGGACAGGTGAAGCTTTCTTT CSSSSGTGEAFF TRBV7-9 - TRBD1 TRBJ1-1
TGTGCCAGCACCTCCTTCCGGGGTGCGGGGGGTTCCTACGAGCAGTACTTC CASTSFRGAGGSYEQYF TRBV13 once TRBD2 TRBJ2-7
TGTGCCAGCAGTCGATACAGGGGGGACAGTTATGGCTACACCTTC CASSRYRGDSYGYTF TRBV6-5 - TRBD1 TRBJ1-2
TGTGCCAGTACGGACACCTATAATTCACCCCTCCACTTT CASTDTYNSPLHF TRBV19 - - TRBJ1-6